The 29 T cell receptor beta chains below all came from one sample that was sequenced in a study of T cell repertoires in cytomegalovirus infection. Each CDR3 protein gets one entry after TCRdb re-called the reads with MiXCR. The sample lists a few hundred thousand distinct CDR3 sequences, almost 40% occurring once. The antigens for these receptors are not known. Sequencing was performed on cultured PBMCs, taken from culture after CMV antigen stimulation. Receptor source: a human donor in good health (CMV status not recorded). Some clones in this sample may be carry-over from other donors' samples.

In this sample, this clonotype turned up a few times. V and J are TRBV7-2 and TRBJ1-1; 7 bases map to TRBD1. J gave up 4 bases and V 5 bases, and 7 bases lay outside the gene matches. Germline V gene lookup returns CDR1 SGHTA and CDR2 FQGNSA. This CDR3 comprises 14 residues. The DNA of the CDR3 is TGTGCCAGCAGCGCGCTGACAGGGTCCACTGAAGCTTTCTTT. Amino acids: CASSALTGSTEAFF.

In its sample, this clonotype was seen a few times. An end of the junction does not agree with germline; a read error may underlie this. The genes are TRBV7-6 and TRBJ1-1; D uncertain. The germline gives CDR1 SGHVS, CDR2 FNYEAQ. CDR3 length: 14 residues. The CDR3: CASSMGSPGTEAFF. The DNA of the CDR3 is TGTGCCAGCAGTATGGGCTCCCCCGGCACTGAGGCTTTCTTT.

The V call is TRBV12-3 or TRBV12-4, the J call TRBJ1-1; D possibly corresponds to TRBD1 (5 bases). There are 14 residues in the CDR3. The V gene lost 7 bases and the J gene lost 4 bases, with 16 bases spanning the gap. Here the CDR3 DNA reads TGTGCCAGCACCCCGGGGCCAGCAGGCACTGAAGCTTTCTTT. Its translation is CASTPGPAGTEAFF.

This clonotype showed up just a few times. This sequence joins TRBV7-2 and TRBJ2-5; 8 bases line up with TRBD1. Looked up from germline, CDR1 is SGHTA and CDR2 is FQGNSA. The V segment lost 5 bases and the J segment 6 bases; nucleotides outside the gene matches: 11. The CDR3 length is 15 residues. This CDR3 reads CASSPNIGQGQTQYF. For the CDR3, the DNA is TGTGCCAGCAGCCCCAACATCGGACAGGGCCAGACCCAGTACTTC.

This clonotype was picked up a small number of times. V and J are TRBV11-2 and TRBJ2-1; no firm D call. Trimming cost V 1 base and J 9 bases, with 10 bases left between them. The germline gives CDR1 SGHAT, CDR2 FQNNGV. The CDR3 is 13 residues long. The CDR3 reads CASSLGLGIEQFF. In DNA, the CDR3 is TGTGCCAGCAGCTTAGGTTTAGGGATTGAGCAGTTCTTC.

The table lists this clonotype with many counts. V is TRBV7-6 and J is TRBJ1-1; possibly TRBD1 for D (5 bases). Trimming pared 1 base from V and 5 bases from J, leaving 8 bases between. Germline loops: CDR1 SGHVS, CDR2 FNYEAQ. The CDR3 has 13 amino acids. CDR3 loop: CASSLEAGTEAFF. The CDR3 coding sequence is TGTGCCAGCAGCTTAGAGGCAGGGACTGAAGCTTTCTTT.

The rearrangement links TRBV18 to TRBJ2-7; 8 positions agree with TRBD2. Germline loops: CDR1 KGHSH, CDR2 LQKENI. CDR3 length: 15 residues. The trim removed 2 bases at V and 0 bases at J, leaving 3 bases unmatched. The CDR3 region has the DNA TGTGCCAGCTCACCAGTACTAGCGGACTCCTACGAGCAGTACTTC. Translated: CASSPVLADSYEQYF. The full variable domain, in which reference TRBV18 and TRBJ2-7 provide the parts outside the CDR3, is NAGVMQNPRHLVRRRGQEARLRCSPMKGHSHVYWYRQLPEEGLKFMVYLQKENIIDESGMPKERFSAEFPKEGPSILRIQQVVRGDSAAYFCASSPVLADSYEQYFGPGTRLTVT.

DNA for the CDR3: TGCAGTGCTACGGAAAATAGGGAGCTGTTTTTT. It encodes CSATENRELFF. This chain links TRBV20-1 with TRBJ2-2, with unresolved D. V was clipped by 4 bases and J by 9 bases, with 9 bases between them. Germline V gives CDR1 DFQATT, CDR2 SNEGSKA (reference sequence). The CDR3 has 11 amino acids.

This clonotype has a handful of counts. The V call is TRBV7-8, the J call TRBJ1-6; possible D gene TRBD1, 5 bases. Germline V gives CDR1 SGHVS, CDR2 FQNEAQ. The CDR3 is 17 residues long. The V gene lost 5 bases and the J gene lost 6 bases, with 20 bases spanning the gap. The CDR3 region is CASSQAREGLLNSPLHF. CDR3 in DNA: TGTGCCAGCAGCCAGGCGAGGGAGGGGCTCCTTAATTCACCCCTCCACTTT.

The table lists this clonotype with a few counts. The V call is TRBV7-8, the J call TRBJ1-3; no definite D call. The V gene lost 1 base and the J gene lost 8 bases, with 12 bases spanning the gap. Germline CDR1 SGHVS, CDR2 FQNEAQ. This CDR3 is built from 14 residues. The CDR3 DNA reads TGTGCCAGCAGCTTAGTATCCGGGGAAGACACCATATATTTT. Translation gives CASSLVSGEDTIYF. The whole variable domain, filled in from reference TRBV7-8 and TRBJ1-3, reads GAGVSQSPRYKVAKRGQDVALRCDPISGHVSLFWYQQALGQGPEFLTYFQNEAQLDKSGLPSDRFFAERPEGSVSTLKIQRTQQEDSAVYLCASSLVSGEDTIYFGEGSWLTVV.

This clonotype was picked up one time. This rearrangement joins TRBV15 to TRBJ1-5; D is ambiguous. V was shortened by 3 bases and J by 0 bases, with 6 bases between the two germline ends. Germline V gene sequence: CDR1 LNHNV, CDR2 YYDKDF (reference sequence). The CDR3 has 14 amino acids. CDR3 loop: CATSRGYSNQPQHF. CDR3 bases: TGTGCCACCAGCAGGGGCTATAGCAATCAGCCCCAGCATTTT.

The CDR3 loop is CASSPRLASRGEQETQYF. The CDR3 DNA is TGTGCCAGCAGCCCTCGACTAGCGAGTAGGGGTGAACAAGAGACCCAGTACTTC. V and J are TRBV28 and TRBJ2-5; 8 bases agree with TRBD2. Trimming at V came to 6 bases and at J to 2 bases, leaving 17 bases not matched to a gene. Germline V CDR1 and CDR2: MDHEN, SYDVKM. CDR3 length: 18 amino acids.

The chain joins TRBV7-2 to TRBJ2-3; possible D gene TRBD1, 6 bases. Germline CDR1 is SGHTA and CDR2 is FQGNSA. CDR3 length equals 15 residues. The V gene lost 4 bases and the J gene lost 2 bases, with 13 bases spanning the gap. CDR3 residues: CASSSPGHPTDTQYF. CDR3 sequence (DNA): TGTGCCAGCAGCTCACCGGGACATCCCACAGATACGCAGTATTTT.

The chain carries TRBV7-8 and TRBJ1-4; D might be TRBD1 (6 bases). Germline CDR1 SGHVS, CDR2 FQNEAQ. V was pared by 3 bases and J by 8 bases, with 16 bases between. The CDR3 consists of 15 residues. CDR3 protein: CASSFRGESDEKLFF. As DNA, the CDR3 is TGTGCCAGCAGCTTTAGGGGGGAGTCGGACGAAAAACTGTTTTTT.

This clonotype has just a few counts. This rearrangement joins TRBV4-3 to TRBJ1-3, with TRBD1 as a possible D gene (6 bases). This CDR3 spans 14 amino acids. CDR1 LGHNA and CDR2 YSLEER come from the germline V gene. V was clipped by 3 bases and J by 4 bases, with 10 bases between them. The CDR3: CASSHTGSGNTIYF. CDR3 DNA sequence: TGCGCCAGCAGCCACACAGGGTCAGGAAACACCATATATTTT.

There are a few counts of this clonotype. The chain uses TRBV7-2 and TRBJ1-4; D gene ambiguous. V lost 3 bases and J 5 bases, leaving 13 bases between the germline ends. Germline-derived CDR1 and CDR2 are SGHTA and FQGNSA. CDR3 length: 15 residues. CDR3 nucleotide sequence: TGTGCCAGCAGCTTGGACCGTTCAGCGAATGAAAAACTGTTTTTT. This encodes CASSLDRSANEKLFF.

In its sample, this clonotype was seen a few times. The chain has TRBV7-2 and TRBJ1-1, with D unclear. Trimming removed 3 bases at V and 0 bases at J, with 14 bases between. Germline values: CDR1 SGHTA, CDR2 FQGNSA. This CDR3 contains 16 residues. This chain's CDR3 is CASSFRRARMNTEAFF. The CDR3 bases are TGTGCCAGCAGCTTTAGGAGGGCACGGATGAACACTGAAGCTTTCTTT.

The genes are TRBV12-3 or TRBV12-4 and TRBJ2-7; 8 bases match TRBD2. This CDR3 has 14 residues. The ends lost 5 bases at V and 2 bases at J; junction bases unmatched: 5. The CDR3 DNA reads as TGTGCCAGCAGTGGGGGGACTAGTCCCTACGAGCAGTACTTC. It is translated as CASSGGTSPYEQYF.

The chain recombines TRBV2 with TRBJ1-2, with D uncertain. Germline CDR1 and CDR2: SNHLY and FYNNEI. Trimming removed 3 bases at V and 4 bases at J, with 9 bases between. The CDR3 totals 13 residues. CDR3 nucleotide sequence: TGTGCCAGCAGTGAGGAGGGCCTCTATGGCTACACCTTC. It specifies CASSEEGLYGYTF.

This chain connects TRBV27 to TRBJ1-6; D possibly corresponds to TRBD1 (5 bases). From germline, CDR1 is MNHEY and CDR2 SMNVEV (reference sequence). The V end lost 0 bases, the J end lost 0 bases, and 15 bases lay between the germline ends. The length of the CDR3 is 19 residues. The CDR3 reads CASSLSGGGRSSYNSPLHF. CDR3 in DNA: TGTGCCAGCAGTTTATCCGGGGGGGGACGGAGCTCCTATAATTCACCCCTCCACTTT.

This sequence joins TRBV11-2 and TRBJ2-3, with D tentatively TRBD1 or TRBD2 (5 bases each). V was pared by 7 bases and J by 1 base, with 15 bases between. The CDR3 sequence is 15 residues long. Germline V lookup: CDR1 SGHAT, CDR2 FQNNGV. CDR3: CASISTGAGTDTQYF. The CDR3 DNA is TGTGCCAGCATCAGCACCGGGGCAGGCACAGATACGCAGTATTTT.

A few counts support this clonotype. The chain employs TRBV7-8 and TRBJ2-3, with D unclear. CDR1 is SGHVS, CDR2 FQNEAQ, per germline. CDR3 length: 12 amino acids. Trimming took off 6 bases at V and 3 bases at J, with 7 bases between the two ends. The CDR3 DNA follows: TGTGCCAGCAGGACCGCTACAGATACGCAGTATTTT. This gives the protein CASRTATDTQYF.

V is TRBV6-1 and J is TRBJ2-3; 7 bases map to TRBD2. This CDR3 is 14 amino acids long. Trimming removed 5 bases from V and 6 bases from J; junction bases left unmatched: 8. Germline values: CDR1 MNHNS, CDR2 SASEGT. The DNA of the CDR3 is TGTGCCAGCAGTACTCCGGGACTAAGGGATACGCAGTATTTT. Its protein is CASSTPGLRDTQYF.

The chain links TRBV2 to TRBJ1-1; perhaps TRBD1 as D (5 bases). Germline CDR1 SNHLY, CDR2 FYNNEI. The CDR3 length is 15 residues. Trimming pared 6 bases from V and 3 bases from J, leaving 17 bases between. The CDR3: CASSALAGIDTEAFF. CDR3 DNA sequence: TGTGCCAGCAGCGCCTTGGCAGGGATCGACACTGAAGCTTTCTTT. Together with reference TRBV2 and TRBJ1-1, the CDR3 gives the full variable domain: EPEVTQTPSHQVTQMGQEVILRCVPISNHLYFYWYRQILGQKVEFLVSFYNNEISEKSEIFDDQFSVERPDGSNFTLKIRSTKLEDSAMYFCASSALAGIDTEAFFGQGTRLTVV.

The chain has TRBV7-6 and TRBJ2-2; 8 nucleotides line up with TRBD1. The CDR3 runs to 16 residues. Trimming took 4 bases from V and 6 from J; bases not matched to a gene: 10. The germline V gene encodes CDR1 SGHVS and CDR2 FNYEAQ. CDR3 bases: TGTGCCAGCAGCTCGCCACTATCGACAGGGGCCGGGGAGCTGTTTTTT. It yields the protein CASSSPLSTGAGELFF.

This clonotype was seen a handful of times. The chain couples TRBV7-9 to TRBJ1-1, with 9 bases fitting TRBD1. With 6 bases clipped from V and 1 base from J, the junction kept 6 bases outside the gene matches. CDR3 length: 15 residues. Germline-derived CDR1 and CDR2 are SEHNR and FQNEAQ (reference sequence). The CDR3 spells CASRDPGQGNTEAFF. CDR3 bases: TGTGCCAGCAGAGATCCGGGACAGGGGAACACTGAAGCTTTCTTT.

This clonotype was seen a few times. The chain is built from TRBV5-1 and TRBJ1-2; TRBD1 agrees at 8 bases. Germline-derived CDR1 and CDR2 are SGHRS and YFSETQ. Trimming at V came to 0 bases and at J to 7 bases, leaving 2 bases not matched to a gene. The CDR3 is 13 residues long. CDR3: CASSLGTGSGYTF. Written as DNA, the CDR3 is TGCGCCAGCAGCTTGGGGACAGGGTCTGGCTACACCTTC.

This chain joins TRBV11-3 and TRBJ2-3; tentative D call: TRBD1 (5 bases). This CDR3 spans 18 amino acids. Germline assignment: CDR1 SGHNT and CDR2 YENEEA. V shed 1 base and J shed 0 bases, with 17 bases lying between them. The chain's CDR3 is CASSLGRMGLPSTDTQYF. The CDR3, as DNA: TGTGCCAGCAGCTTAGGCCGGATGGGGCTACCTAGCACAGATACGCAGTATTTT.

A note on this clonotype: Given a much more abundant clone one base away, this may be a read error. The CDR3 region is CASSLPTTNEKLFF. The CDR3 region has the DNA TGTGCCAGCAGCCTTCCCACAACTAATGAAAAACTGTTTTTT. The V gene is TRBV7-8, the J gene TRBJ1-4; D not certain. Germline CDR1 SGHVS, CDR2 FQNEAQ. Trimming took off 5 bases at V and 0 bases at J, with 7 bases between the two ends. This CDR3 region has 14 residues.